This T cell receptor beta chain originates from a study of cytomegalovirus exposure and HLA in healthy donors. This CDR3 spans 13 amino acids. The germline V gene encodes CDR1 MDHEN and CDR2 SYDVKM. Trimming stripped 6 bases from V and 2 bases from J, with 11 bases between. This clone turned up a few times. The PCR contained 60 Vbeta and 13 Jbeta primers. Clones were read by immunoSEQ multiplex PCR, and TCRdb kept only the in-frame ones, dropping some. The sample shows tens of thousands of clones, roughly 78% of them seen only once. The sequence derives from a male donor in good health and CMV-seropositive. This rearrangement joins TRBV28 to TRBJ2-7; D gene uncertain. Specimen: PBMCs. In nucleotides, the CDR3 is TGTGCCAGCAGGTTCGCAGGCCCCTACGAGCAGTACTTC. It specifies CASRFAGPYEQYF.